This TCR beta chain was captured in a study of blood T cell repertoires in COVID-19. Turning to the study itself: Samples representing acute and convalescent COVID-19 were sourced from the United States, Italy and Spain.

Germline assignment: CDR1 MRHNA and CDR2 SNTAGT. This CDR3 is built from 16 residues. V lost 0 bases, J lost 1 base, and 12 bases lay in between. Original methodology: Quantification of nucleated cells was approximated via reference gene primer amplification. Produced via immunoSEQ multiplex PCR; TCRdb's table is partial and in-frame only. D and trimming were read from the DNA, whereas the V and J calls and clone size are those reported in that table. This table has 95,000 to 100,000 clones, roughly 86% appearing once. The J gene is TRBJ1-2, the V gene TRBV6-4; D not resolved. The origin of this receptor is a woman in her twenties or thirties with acute or convalescent COVID-19. The specimen was peripheral blood. This chain's CDR3 is CASSDSEGSNNYGYTF. The CDR3, as DNA: TGTGCCAGCAGTGACTCGGAGGGATCCAATAACTATGGCTACACCTTC.